This T cell receptor beta chain was profiled in a study of cytomegalovirus exposure and HLA in healthy donors. The overall study: According to later analysis, the same platform produced the 120 validation and about 630 first-cohort repertoires. Study-level findings and limits: CMV antigen specificity was confirmed in vitro for a few CMV-associated chains. Reported results showed that the classifier diagnosed cytomegalovirus status with high specificity and sensitivity.

Here immunoSEQ multiplex PCR was the method, and the copy in TCRdb shows in-frame clones only, minus some. The profile shows tens of thousands of clones, 90% to 95% of them singletons. As to this clone: Its antigen is undetermined.

The CDR3 extends over 14 amino acids. Germline-derived CDR1 and CDR2 are ENHRY and SYGVKD. V was cut by 0 bases and J by 2 bases, with 5 bases left in between. The sequenced sample was PBMCs. The chain links TRBV10-3 to TRBJ1-5, with D unresolved. The origin of this receptor is a man younger than 30 in good health and CMV-seronegative. The CDR3 nucleotides read TGTGCCATCAGTGAGTCCCAGGGCAATCAGCCCCAGCATTTT. It yields the protein CAISESQGNQPQHF.